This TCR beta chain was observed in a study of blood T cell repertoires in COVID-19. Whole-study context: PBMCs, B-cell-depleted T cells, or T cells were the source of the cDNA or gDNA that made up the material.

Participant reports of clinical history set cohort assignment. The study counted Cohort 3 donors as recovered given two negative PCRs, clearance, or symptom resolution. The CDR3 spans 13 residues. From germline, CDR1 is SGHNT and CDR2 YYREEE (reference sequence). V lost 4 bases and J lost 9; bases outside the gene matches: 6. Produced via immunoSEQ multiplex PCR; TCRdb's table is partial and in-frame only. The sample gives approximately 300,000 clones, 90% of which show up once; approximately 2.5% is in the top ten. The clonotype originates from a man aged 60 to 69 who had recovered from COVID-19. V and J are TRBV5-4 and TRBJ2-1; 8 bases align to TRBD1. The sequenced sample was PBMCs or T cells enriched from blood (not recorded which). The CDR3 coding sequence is TGTGCCAGCAGCATGACAGGGGTGGTTGAGCAGTTCTTC. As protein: CASSMTGVVEQFF.